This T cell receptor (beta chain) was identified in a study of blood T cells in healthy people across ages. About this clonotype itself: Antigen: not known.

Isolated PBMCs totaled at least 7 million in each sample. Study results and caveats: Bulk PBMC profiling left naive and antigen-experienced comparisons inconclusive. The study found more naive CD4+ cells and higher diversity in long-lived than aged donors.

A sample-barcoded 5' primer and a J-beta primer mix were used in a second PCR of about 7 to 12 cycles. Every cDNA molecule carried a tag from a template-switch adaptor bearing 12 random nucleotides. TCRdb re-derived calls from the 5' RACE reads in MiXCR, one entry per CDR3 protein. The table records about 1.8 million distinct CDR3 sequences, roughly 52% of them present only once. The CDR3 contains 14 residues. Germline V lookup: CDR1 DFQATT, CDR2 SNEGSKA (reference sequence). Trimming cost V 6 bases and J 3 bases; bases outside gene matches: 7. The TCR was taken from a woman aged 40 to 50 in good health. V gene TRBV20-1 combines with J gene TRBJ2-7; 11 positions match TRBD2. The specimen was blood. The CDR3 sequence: CSATPLAGDYEQYF. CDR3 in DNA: TGCAGTGCCACCCCACTAGCGGGGGACTACGAGCAGTACTTC.